The clone carrying this T cell receptor (beta chain) was picked up many times. Unique molecular identifiers were used in preparing the TCRbeta library. TCRdb itself ran the PCR reads through MiXCR, one entry per CDR3 protein. Of some 600,000 distinct CDR3 sequences detected, roughly 13% appear once; the ten largest clones hold about 2.2%. CDR1 is SQVTM, CDR2 ANQGSEA, per germline. Germline trimming cut 2 bases from V and 0 bases from J; bases unmatched to any gene: 17. CDR3 size: 21 residues. These data originate in a study of T-cell reconstitution after alpha-beta-depleted transplantation in children.

The sample consisted of PBMCs, mostly from graft donor cells, taken 360 days after TCRalphabeta/CD19-depleted stem cell transplant. The receptor's source is a male patient younger than 18 who had a stem cell transplant for acute myeloid leukemia, so the T cells may come from the graft donor. The rearrangement uses TRBV29-1 and TRBJ2-1; TRBD2 aligns across 12 bases. The CDR3 DNA is TGCAGCGTTGAAAATCCACATCCCGGGACTAGCGGGCCTAGCTCCTACAATGAGCAGTTCTTC. Protein sequence: CSVENPHPGTSGPSSYNEQFF.